This TCR beta chain was captured by sequencing in a study of shared clonotypes between healthy human individuals. For the study at large: Donors had three CD4 naive, three CD4 memory, two CD8 naive and one CD8 memory plate apiece.

This CDR3 has 13 residues. Deletions cut 4 bases from V and 9 bases from J, with 10 bases between. The V gene's germline CDR1 is SGHTA and CDR2 FQGNSA. Donors were healthy HIV-negative adults without recent acute infections or vaccinations. On this clone: As yet, its antigen is unknown. This sample includes further DNA sequences coding for the same CDR3.

Some clones are missing from TCRdb's copy, which holds only in-frame ones; the method was immunoSEQ multiplex PCR. The table records around 940,000 clones, 70% to 85% of them present only once. Points from the study as a whole: Clonotype sharing among donors likely depends on sequencing depth.

Specimen: memory CD4+ T cells sorted from blood. The subset is: CD45RA-negative fraction. This chain connects TRBV7-2 to TRBJ1-6; D gene unclear. The sequence came from a man younger than 35 in good health. The CDR3 loop is CASSSFFGSPLHF. In nucleotides, the CDR3 is TGTGCCAGCAGCTCCTTTTTTGGTTCACCCCTCCACTTT.